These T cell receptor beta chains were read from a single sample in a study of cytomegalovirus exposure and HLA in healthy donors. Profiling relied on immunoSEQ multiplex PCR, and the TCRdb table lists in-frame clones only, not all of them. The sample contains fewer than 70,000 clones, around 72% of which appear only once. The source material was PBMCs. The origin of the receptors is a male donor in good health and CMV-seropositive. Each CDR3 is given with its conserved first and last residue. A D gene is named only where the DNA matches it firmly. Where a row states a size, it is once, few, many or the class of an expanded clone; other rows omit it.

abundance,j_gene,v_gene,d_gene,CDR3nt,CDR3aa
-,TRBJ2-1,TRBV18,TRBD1,TGTGCCAGCTCACCCGGGACAGGGCGGCCATACAATGAGCAGTTCTTC,CASSPGTGRPYNEQFF
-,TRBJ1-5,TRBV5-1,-,TGCGCCAGCGGTACAAATACCCTCAATCAGCCCCAGCATTTT,CASGTNTLNQPQHF
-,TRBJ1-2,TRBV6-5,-,TGTGCCAGCAGTTACTCAGGTTACACAGCTAACTATGGCTACACCTTC,CASSYSGYTANYGYTF
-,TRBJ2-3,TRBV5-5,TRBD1,TGTGCCAGCAGCTTGGTGGGACAGGGGGCCTCCGATACGCAGTATTTT,CASSLVGQGASDTQYF
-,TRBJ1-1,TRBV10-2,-,TGCGCCAGCAGTGAAGTGGGGGCCGAAGCTTTCTTT,CASSEVGAEAFF
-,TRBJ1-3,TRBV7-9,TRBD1,TGTGCCAGCAGCCCTACGCGCGGGACAGGGTCTGGAAACACCATATATTTT,CASSPTRGTGSGNTIYF
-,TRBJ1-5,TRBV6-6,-,TGTGCCAGCAGCTTAATCCGGGATCAGCCCCAGCATTTT,CASSLIRDQPQHF
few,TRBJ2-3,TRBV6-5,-,TGTGCCAGCAGTTACTCGACTAGCACAGATACGCAGTATTTT,CASSYSTSTDTQYF
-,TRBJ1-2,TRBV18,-,TGTGCCAGCTCACCTTTACAGGGTTCTAACTATGGCTACACCTTC,CASSPLQGSNYGYTF
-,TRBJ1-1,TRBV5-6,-,TGTGCCAGCAGCTTGGCCGGGCGGGGTCGAGCTTTCTTT,CASSLAGRGRAFF
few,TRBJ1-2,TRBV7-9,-,TGTGCCGGAGATGAGGGCGGCTACACCTTC,CAGDEGGYTF
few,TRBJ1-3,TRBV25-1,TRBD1,TGTGCCAGCAGTGAGGACAGGGACACCATATATTTT,CASSEDRDTIYF
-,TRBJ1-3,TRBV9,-,TGTGCCAGCAGCACACCGAAGTCTGGGGGGGACTCTGGAAACACCATATATTTT,CASSTPKSGGDSGNTIYF
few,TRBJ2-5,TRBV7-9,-,TGTGCCAGCAGCTCGAATAACCGGGACACCCAAGAGACCCAGTACTTC,CASSSNNRDTQETQYF
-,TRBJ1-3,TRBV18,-,TGTGCCAGCTCACCACCTGCGGTAGGGGTCGGAAACACCATATATTTT,CASSPPAVGVGNTIYF
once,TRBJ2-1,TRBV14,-,TGTGCCAGCAGGGACGGGAGAGTGGGATTATATGAGCAGTTCTTC,CASRDGRVGLYEQFF
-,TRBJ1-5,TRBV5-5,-,TGTGCCAGCAGCTTTCGGGTTAATCAGCCCCAGCATTTT,CASSFRVNQPQHF
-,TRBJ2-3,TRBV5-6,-,TGTGCCAGCAGCTTGGGGAGACCGACTAGCACAGATACGCAGTATTTT,CASSLGRPTSTDTQYF
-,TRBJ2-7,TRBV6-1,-,TGTGCCAGCAGCTTAGTACGCGAGCAGTACTTC,CASSLVREQYF
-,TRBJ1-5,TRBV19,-,TGTGCCAGTAGTATGGAAGCCGGGGTTGGAAATCAGCCCCAGCATTTT,CASSMEAGVGNQPQHF
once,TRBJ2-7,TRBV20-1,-,TGCAGTGCCCAGATGGGGCACGAGCAGTACTTC,CSAQMGHEQYF
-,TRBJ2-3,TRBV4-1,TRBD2,TGCGCCAGTGATCGGGGGGGCAGCACAGATACGCAGTATTTT,CASDRGGSTDTQYF
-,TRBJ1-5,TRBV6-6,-,TGTGCCAGCAGTAACCCGGACTTTTCAGAACAGCCCCAGCATTTT,CASSNPDFSEQPQHF
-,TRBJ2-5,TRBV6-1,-,TGTGCCAGCAGTGCCCGGGGTCCAACGGAGACCCAGTACTTC,CASSARGPTETQYF
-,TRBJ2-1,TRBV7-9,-,TGTTCCAGCAGCGTCCTCCGGAGGTTAGGGGAGCAGTTCTTC,CSSSVLRRLGEQFF
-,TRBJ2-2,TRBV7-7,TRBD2,TGTGCCAGCAGCTTTAGCGGGAGGGACACCGGGGAGCTGTTTTTT,CASSFSGRDTGELFF
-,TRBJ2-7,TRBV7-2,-,TGTGCCAGCAGCTCGGCGCACGGGGTGGACGAGCAGTACTTC,CASSSAHGVDEQYF
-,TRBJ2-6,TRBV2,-,TGTGCCAGCCAAACTGGGGCCAACGTCCTGACTTTC,CASQTGANVLTF
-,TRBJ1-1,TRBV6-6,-,TGTGCCAGCAGTTACTCTAGTGGGAGCACTGAAGCTTTCTTT,CASSYSSGSTEAFF
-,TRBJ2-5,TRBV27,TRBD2,TGTGCCAGTCGCCCGCTAGCGGGAGGAAGCTTGGTTCAGGAGACCCAGTACTTC,CASRPLAGGSLVQETQYF
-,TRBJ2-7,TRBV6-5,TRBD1,TGTGCCAGCAGTTCACCGGGACAGGGGTCTTCCGAGCAGTACTTC,CASSSPGQGSSEQYF
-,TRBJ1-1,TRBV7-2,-,TGTGCCAGCAGCTTAGGGGCCATGAACACTGAAGCTTTCTTT,CASSLGAMNTEAFF
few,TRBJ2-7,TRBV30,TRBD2,TGTGCCTGGGAGCGGGGCGGGCTTTACTCCTACGAGCAGTACTTC,CAWERGGLYSYEQYF
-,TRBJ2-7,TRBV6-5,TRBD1,TGTGCCAGCAGCCGACAGGGTAGGGCCTACGAGCAGTACTTC,CASSRQGRAYEQYF
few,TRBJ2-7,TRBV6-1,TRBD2,TGTGCCAGCAGTGAAGGGTTAACGGGAGGCAGCGAGCAGTACTTC,CASSEGLTGGSEQYF
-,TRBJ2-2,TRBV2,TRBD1,TGTGCCACGTGGACAGGGGTGGACACCGGGGAGCTGTTTTTT,CATWTGVDTGELFF
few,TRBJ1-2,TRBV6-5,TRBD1,TGTGCCAGCACCCCAACGGACAGGTGGGGGTATGGCTACACCTTC,CASTPTDRWGYGYTF
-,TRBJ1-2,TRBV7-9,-,TGTGCCAGCAGCTTAGCCCCTGACAGAAACTATGGCTACACCTTC,CASSLAPDRNYGYTF
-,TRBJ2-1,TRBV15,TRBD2,TGTGCCACCAGCAGAACTTCTCCGGGACTAGCGGGATTGGGGAGCTCCTACAATGAGCAGTTCTTC,CATSRTSPGLAGLGSSYNEQFF
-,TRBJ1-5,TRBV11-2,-,TGTGCCAGCAGCTTAACAGGCCGCAATCAGCCCCAGCATTTT,CASSLTGRNQPQHF
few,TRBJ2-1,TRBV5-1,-,TGCGCCAGCAGCTTGGTTGGAGGGGGGGCCTACAATGAGCAGTTCTTC,CASSLVGGGAYNEQFF
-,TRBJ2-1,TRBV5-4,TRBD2,TGTGCCAGCCGGACGGGGGGGCCCTACAATGAGCAGTTCTTC,CASRTGGPYNEQFF
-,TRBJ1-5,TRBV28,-,TGTGCCAGTGTAAACGTGGGGAGGGATCAGCCCCAGCATTTT,CASVNVGRDQPQHF
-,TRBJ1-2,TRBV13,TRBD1,TGTGCCAGCAGCACTGGCAGGGGGAACTATGGCTACACCTTC,CASSTGRGNYGYTF
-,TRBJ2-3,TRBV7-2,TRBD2,TGTGCCAGCAGCTTCCTGACTAGCGGGATAACAGATACGCAGTATTTT,CASSFLTSGITDTQYF
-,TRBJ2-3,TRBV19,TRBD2,TGTGCCAGTAGAACTCGACTAGCGGGACAAGGAGATACGCAGTATTTT,CASRTRLAGQGDTQYF